This T cell receptor (beta chain) was identified during a study of cytomegalovirus exposure and HLA in healthy donors. Broader study findings: Later on, an analysis found that several of the most significant clusters appeared to be linked to common viral pathogens, which included parvovirus B19.

The CDR3 is 15 residues long. Per the germline V gene, CDR1 is MDHEN and CDR2 is SYDVKM. V was pared by 8 bases and J by 3 bases, with 13 bases of the junction left unmatched. This PCR relied on a set of 60 Vbeta primers and 13 Jbeta primers. The repertoire was sequenced with immunoSEQ multiplex PCR; TCRdb's copy has only in-frame clones and lacks some. The sample contains roughly 110,000 clones, around 73% of which appear only once. To note about this clone: Its antigen is not identified.

Unrecorded immune exposures were likely, despite nominal health at sampling. The sequence was collected from a man aged 30-40 years in good health and CMV-seronegative. The gene calls are TRBV28 and TRBJ2-7, with TRBD2 matching over 7 bases. Sequencing was done on a sample of PBMCs. This CDR3 reads CASGRLGTTHYEQYF. The CDR3 nucleotides read TGTGCCAGCGGCAGACTCGGGACTACCCACTACGAGCAGTACTTC.